Below are 10 T cell receptor beta chains sequenced from a single sample in a study of blood T cell repertoires in COVID-19. TCRdb keeps only in-frame clones here, not all; method: immunoSEQ multiplex PCR. The table includes 150,000 to 200,000 clones, 85% to 90% detected once. Source material: PBMCs or T cells enriched from blood (not recorded which). Receptors originate from a woman in her thirties or forties in a cohort exposed to, infected with or recovered from COVID-19 (not recorded which).

V usage is TRBV28 and J usage is TRBJ1-2; D might be TRBD1 (5 bases). CDR3 size: 14 residues. The germline V gene encodes CDR1 MDHEN and CDR2 SYDVKM. Trimming took 2 bases from V and 8 from J, leaving 15 bases between them. CDR3 nucleotide sequence: TGTGCCAGCAGTTTAGGGTCAAAGGGGTCGGGCTACACCTTC. Its translation is CASSLGSKGSGYTF.

V is TRBV7-8 and J is TRBJ2-5; TRBD2 matches at 9 bases. The V gene's germline CDR1 is SGHVS and CDR2 FQNEAQ. V lost 2 bases, J lost 6 bases, and 7 bases stayed unmatched. This CDR3 region has 15 residues. In DNA form, the CDR3 reads TGTGCCAGCAGCTTACTTAGCGGGAGAGGCAAGACCCAGTACTTC. It codes for CASSLLSGRGKTQYF.

The rearrangement uses TRBV7-9 and TRBJ2-5, with a possible D match to TRBD2 (5 bases). CDR1 is SEHNR, CDR2 FQNEAQ, per germline (reference sequence). The CDR3 runs 14 residues. V shed 4 bases and J shed 3 bases, with 12 bases lying between them. Here the CDR3 reads CASSSDLREETQYF. The CDR3 nucleotides are TGTGCCAGCAGCTCGGACTTACGGGAAGAGACCCAGTACTTC. Variable domain in full (rest from reference TRBV7-9 and TRBJ2-5): DTGVSQNPRHKITKRGQNVTFRCDPISEHNRLYWYRQTLGQGPEFLTYFQNEAQLEKSRLLSDRFSAERPKGSFSTLEIQRTEQGDSAMYLCASSSDLREETQYFGPGTRLLVL.

V gene TRBV7-9 combines with J gene TRBJ1-6; 7 nucleotides match TRBD1. The CDR3 consists of 13 residues. CDR1 and CDR2 from the germline V gene are SEHNR and FQNEAQ (reference sequence). V was pared by 5 bases and J by 13 bases, with 8 bases of the junction left unmatched. CDR3 in amino acids: CASSRQGGTPLHF. The CDR3 nucleotides read TGTGCCAGCAGCAGACAGGGCGGGACCCCCCTCCACTTT.

The chain has TRBV10-2 and TRBJ1-1, with D unclear. Germline CDR1 is WSHSY and CDR2 is SAAADI. Deletions cut 10 bases from V and 1 base from J, with 10 bases between. There are 12 residues in the CDR3. The CDR3 spells CAILASNTEAFF. The CDR3, as DNA: TGCGCCATCCTGGCCTCGAACACTGAAGCTTTCTTT.

The rearrangement links TRBV7-9 to TRBJ2-3; D is perhaps TRBD1 (5 bases). Germline assignment: CDR1 SEHNR and CDR2 FQNEAQ (reference sequence). This CDR3 spans 17 amino acids. Trimming took 4 bases from V and 0 from J, leaving 17 bases between them. The CDR3 reads CASSSYGKGPSTDTQYF. The CDR3 region has the DNA TGTGCCAGCAGCTCCTATGGAAAGGGGCCCAGCACAGATACGCAGTATTTT.

V is TRBV28 and J is TRBJ2-7, with TRBD1 identical over 10 bases. Looked up from germline, CDR1 is MDHEN and CDR2 is SYDVKM. The CDR3 consists of 16 residues. Unmatched junction bases numbered 4, after V lost 0 bases and J lost 2 bases. Here the CDR3 reads CASSLWGTGVTYEQYF. In DNA, the CDR3 is TGTGCCAGCAGTTTATGGGGGACAGGGGTGACCTACGAGCAGTACTTC.

The chain links TRBV6-4 to TRBJ2-1; D might be TRBD2 (6 bases). The CDR3 is 15 residues long. Germline-derived CDR1 and CDR2 are MRHNA and SNTAGT. Trimming pared 5 bases from V and 2 bases from J, leaving 13 bases between. The CDR3 nucleotides read TGTGCCAGCAGTCCCCAGCGGGCAACCTACAATGAGCAGTTCTTC. Amino acids: CASSPQRATYNEQFF.

This chain connects TRBV9 to TRBJ2-7, with D perhaps TRBD1 (5 bases). The germline V and J ends were trimmed by 0 bases and 9 bases, with 16 bases remaining between them. CDR1 is SGDLS, CDR2 YYNGEE, per germline. This CDR3 spans 14 amino acids. CDR3 in amino acids: CASSVADSPVGQYF. DNA of the CDR3: TGTGCCAGCAGCGTAGCTGACAGTCCGGTTGGGCAGTACTTC. The full variable domain, in which reference TRBV9 and TRBJ2-7 provide the parts outside the CDR3, is DSGVTQTPKHLITATGQRVTLRCSPRSGDLSVYWYQQSLDQGLQFLIQYYNGEERAKGNILERFSAQQFPDLHSELNLSSLELGDSALYFCASSVADSPVGQYFGPGTRLTVT.

The chain carries TRBV11-3 and TRBJ2-5; D is possibly TRBD1 (6 bases). Germline V gene data show CDR1 as SGHNT and CDR2 as YENEEA. The V end lost 5 bases, the J end lost 5 bases, and 21 bases lay between the germline ends. The CDR3 is made up of 16 amino acids. Here the CDR3 DNA reads TGTGCCAGCAGCACCTACAGGGCGGCGAAACCCGAGACCCAGTACTTC. Its protein product is CASSTYRAAKPETQYF.